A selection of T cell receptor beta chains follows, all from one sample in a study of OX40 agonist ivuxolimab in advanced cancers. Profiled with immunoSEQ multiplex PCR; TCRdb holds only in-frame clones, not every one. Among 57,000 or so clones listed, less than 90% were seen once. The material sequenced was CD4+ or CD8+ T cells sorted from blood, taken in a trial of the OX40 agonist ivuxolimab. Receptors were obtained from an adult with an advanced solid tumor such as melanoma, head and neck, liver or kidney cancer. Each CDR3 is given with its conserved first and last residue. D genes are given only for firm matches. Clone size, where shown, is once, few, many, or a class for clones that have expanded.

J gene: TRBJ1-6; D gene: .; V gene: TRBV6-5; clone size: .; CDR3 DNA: TGTGCCAGCAGGCCACGTTGGCCAAATAATTCACCCCTCCACTTT; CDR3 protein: CASRPRWPNNSPLHF
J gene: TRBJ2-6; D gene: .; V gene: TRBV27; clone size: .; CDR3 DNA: TGTGCCAGCAGTTTATCCTACAGGGAAGGTGCCAACGTCCTGACTTTC; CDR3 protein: CASSLSYREGANVLTF
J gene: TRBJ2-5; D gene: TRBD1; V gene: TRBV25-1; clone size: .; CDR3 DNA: TGTGCCAGCAGAACCGGGGGACAGGGGGCGTGGGAGACCCAGTACTTC; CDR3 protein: CASRTGGQGAWETQYF
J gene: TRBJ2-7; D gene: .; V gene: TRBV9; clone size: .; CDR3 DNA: TGTGCCAGCAGCGTCTGGCCTAGCGAGCCCTACGAGCAGTACTTC; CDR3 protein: CASSVWPSEPYEQYF
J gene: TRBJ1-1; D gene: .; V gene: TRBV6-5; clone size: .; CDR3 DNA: TGTGGGTTCGGGACTAGGACAATGAACACTGAAGCTTTCTTT; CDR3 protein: CGFGTRTMNTEAFF
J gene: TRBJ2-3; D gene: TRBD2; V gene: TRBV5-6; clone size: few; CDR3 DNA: TGTGCCAGCATCCTAGCGGGTTTCAGCCCGGATACGCAGTATTTT; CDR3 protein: CASILAGFSPDTQYF
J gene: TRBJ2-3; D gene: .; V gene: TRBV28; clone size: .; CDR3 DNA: TGTGCCAGCAGCACGCTTATCCCCATTAGCACAGATACGCAGTATTTT; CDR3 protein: CASSTLIPISTDTQYF
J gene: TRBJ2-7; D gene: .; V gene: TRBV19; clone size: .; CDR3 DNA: TGTGCCAGTAGTCGCAGGTTAGGGACGTACGAGCAGTACTTC; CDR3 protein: CASSRRLGTYEQYF
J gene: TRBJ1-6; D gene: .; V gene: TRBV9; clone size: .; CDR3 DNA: TGTGCCAGCAGCGCGGGGGATTCACCCCTCCACTTT; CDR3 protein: CASSAGDSPLHF
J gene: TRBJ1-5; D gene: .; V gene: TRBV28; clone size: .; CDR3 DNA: TGTGCCAGCAGCGCACCCCCAGGAAGTTATAGCAATCAGCCCCAGCATTTT; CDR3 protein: CASSAPPGSYSNQPQHF
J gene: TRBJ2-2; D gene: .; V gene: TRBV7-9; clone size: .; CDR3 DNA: TGTGCCAGCTTCGGGGAACCGAACACCGGGGAGCTGTTTTTT; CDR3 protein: CASFGEPNTGELFF
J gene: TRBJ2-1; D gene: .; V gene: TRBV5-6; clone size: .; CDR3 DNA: TGTGCCAGCAGCTTAAGCTCCTACAATGAGCAGTTCTTC; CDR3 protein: CASSLSSYNEQFF
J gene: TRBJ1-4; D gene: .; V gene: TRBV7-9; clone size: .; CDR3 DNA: TGTGCCAGCAGCTTATTTGACAGCCCAACTAATGAAAAACTGTTTTTT; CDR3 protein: CASSLFDSPTNEKLFF
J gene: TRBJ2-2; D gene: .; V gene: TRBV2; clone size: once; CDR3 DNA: TGTGCCAGCAGTTGGACCCGCTTCACCGGGGAGCTGTTTTTT; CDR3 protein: CASSWTRFTGELFF
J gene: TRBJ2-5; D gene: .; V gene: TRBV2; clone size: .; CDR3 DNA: TGTGCCAGCAGTGAATTCGGGGTCGGAGAGACCCAGTACTTC; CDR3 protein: CASSEFGVGETQYF
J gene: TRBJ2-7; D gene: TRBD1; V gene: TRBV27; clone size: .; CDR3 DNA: TGTGCCAGCAGCCCCAGGACAGGCCGAGGGTGGGAGCAGTACTTC; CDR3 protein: CASSPRTGRGWEQYF
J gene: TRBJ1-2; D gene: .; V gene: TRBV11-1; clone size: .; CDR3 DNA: TGTGCCAGCAGACCTACAGGGAACCTACTCTATGGCTACACCTTC; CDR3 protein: CASRPTGNLLYGYTF
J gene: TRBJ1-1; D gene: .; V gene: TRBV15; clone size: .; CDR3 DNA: TGTGCCACCAGCAGAGATGGGGGACTCCAGAACACTGAAGCTTTCTTT; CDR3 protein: CATSRDGGLQNTEAFF
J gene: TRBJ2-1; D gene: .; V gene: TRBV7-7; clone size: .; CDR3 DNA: TGTGCTAGCAGCTTAGGGCCCTATGGGGATGAGCAGTTCTTC; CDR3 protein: CASSLGPYGDEQFF
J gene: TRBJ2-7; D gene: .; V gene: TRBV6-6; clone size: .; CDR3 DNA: TGTGCCAGCAGTTCGTCCCGCCGGCCCACCTACGAGCAGTACTTC; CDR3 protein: CASSSSRRPTYEQYF
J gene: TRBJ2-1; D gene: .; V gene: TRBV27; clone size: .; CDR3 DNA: TGTGCCAGCAGTCCTCATCTCTCAAGCTACAATGAGCAGTTCTTC; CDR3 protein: CASSPHLSSYNEQFF
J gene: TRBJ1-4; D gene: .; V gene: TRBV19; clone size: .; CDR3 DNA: TGTGCCAGTAGTTTCCGGGACGGGCCTAATGAAAAACTGTTTTTT; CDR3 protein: CASSFRDGPNEKLFF
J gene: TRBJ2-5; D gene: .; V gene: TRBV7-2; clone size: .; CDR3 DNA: TGTGCCAGCAGCTTAGACCCGGGACTTGGAGAGACCCAGTACTTC; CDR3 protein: CASSLDPGLGETQYF
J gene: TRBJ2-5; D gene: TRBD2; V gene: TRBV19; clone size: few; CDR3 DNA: TGTGCCAGTAGTAGATCCGGACTAGCGGGGGGGGAGACCCAGTACTTC; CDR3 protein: CASSRSGLAGGETQYF
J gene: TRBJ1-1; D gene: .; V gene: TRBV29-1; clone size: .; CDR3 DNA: TGCAGCGCTTTCGAGGGGAACACTGAAGCTTTCTTT; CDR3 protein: CSAFEGNTEAFF
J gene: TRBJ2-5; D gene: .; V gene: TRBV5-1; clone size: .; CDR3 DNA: TGCGCCAGCAGCATGACGGGAGAAGGCGGAGAGACCCAGTACTTC; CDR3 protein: CASSMTGEGGETQYF
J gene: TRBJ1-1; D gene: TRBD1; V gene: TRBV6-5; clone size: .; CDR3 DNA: TGTGCCAGCAGGGGGACAGGGGGGGCTGAAGCTTTCTTT; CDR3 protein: CASRGTGGAEAFF
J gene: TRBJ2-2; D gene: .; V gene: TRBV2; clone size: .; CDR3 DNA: TGTGCCAGCCTCCCTGGGAGGGGGCGGGCCGGGGAGCTGTTTTTT; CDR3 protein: CASLPGRGRAGELFF
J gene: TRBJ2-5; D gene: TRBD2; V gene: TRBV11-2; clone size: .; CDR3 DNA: TGTGCCAGCAGCTTAATTAGCGGGGGGGTCCAAGAGACCCAGTACTTC; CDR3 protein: CASSLISGGVQETQYF
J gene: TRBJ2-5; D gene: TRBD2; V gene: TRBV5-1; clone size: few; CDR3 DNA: TGCGCCAGCAGCAGTCGCGGGGGAAACCAAGAGACCCAGTACTTC; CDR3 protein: CASSSRGGNQETQYF
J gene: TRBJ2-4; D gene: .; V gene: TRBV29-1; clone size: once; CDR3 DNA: TGCAGCGTTTTTCCCTCCCGCTTC; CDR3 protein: CSVFPSRF
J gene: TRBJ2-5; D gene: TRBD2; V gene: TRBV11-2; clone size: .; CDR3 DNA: TGTGCCAGCAGCTGGGGGGGACACCAAGAGACCCAGTACTTC; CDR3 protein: CASSWGGHQETQYF
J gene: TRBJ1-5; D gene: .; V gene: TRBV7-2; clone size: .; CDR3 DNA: TGTGCCAGCAGCTTATCCTCTTTTCAGCCCCAGCATTTT; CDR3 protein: CASSLSSFQPQHF
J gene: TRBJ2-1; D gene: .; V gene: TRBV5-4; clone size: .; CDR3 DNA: TGTGCCAGCAGCCACCGGAAGGGGCCATCCTACAATGAGCAGTTCTTC; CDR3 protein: CASSHRKGPSYNEQFF
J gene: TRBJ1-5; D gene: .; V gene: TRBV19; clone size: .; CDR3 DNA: TGTGCCAGTAGTATAGATCAGGGTACGGCCTATAGCAATCAGCCCCAGCATTTT; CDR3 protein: CASSIDQGTAYSNQPQHF
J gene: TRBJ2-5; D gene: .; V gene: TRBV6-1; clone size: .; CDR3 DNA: TGTGCCAGCAGAGACACGGCGCGGGGGACCCAGTACTTC; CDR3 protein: CASRDTARGTQYF
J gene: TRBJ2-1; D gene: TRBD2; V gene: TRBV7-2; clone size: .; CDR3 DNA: TGTGCCAGCAGCTTAAACGGCGGCGGGGGGAATGAGCAGTTCTTC; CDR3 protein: CASSLNGGGGNEQFF
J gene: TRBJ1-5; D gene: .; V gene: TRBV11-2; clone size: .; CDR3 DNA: TGTGCCAGCAGCTTAGGGCGAAGAGGCGATCAGCCCCAGCATTTT; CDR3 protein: CASSLGRRGDQPQHF
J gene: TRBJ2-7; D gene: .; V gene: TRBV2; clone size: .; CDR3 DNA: TGTGCCAGCAGCGCGGGGCTACAGGACTACGAGCAGTACTTC; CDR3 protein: CASSAGLQDYEQYF
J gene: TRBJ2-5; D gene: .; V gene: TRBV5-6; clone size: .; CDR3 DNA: TGTGCCAGCAGCTTTGGAACAGGCTTTGGGGCCCAGTACTTC; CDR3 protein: CASSFGTGFGAQYF
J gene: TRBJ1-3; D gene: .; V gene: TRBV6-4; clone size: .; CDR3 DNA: TGTGCCAGCAGTGATGTCAGGGAGTCTGGAAACACCATATATTTT; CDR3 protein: CASSDVRESGNTIYF
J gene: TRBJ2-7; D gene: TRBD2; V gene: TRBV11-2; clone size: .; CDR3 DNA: TGTGCCAGCAGCTTAGACAGCGGGAGGGCCTTTGAGCAGTACTTC; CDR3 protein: CASSLDSGRAFEQYF
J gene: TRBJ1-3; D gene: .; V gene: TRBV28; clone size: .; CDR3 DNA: TGTGCCAGCAGTTTGACCGGGGTCTCTGGAAACACCATATATTTT; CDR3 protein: CASSLTGVSGNTIYF
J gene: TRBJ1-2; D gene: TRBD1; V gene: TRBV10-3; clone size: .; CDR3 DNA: TGTGCCATCAGTGGGGGACAGGGACGAGGCTATGGCTACACCTTC; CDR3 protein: CAISGGQGRGYGYTF
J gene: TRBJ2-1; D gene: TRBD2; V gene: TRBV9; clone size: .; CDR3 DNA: TGTGCCAGCAGAGGAGGGACTAGCGGGAGTGGTGATGAGCAGTTCTTC; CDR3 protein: CASRGGTSGSGDEQFF
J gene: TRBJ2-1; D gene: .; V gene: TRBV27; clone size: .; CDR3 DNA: TGTGCCAGCAGCCCGGGGGGAGGGGGAAGCTCCTACAATGAGCAGTTCTTC; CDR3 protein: CASSPGGGGSSYNEQFF